This TCR beta chain was retrieved from a study of Graves' ophthalmopathy and Graves' hyperthyroidism (dated by TCRdb to 2016 to 2018). Looking at the study overall: Peripheral blood was collected at initial diagnosis, prior to any treatment. For independent validation, a separate cohort was made up of fewer than 20 hyperthyroidism patients plus 17 patients who later progressed from hyperthyroidism to ophthalmopathy. T-cell repertoires of thyroid tissue and blood were compared in 5 or 6 hyperthyroidism patients. A discovery set of 90 to 100 patients (about 45 ophthalmopathy, 55 to 65 stable hyperthyroidism) was enrolled to explore V-J signatures distinguishing ophthalmopathy from hyperthyroidism. The study used TCR beta repertoire signatures to distinguish Graves' ophthalmopathy from Graves' hyperthyroidism and to predict progression to ophthalmopathy. After sampling, hyperthyroidism patients received methimazole starting at 30 mg daily, and ophthalmopathy patients received high-dose intravenous methylprednisolone. In total, around 130 blood samples were TCR-sequenced: approximately 40 ophthalmopathy, roughly 77 hyperthyroidism and some 17 hyperthyroidism-to-ophthalmopathy patients. The study at large found these results: Most of the expanded thyroid clonotypes with a frequency above 0.001 were also detected in blood, and it was suggested that the thyroid immune response may be reflected by blood repertoires. In validation, the model predicted ophthalmopathy progression with 55% to 71% sensitivity and around 72% specificity; roughly eleven predicted patients were CT-confirmed with GO in a median of 6.5 months. The 13-signature model separated ophthalmopathy from stable hyperthyroidism with 85% to 90% sensitivity and roughly 84% specificity in cross-validation, and 80%/75% in the test set. Sample size was not statistically predetermined, and group allocation was not concealed from the investigators.

The ophthalmopathy patients had moderately to severely active disease, with a Clinical Activity Score of 3 or higher, a NOSPECS grade of 4 or higher, and a disease duration of less than 3 months. Anyone with other autoimmune diseases, uncontrolled infections, pregnancy or lactation was excluded from the study. Clinical symptoms, serum thyroxine, TRAb, thyroid ultrasound and orbital computed tomography were used for diagnosis. Ficoll-Paque density gradient centrifugation was used to isolate PBMCs from around 10 ml of fresh peripheral blood. Total RNA was extracted with Trizol reagent and quality-checked on an Agilent 2100 Bioanalyzer. As regards this clonotype: The antigen it binds to is not known. Germline and junction disagree at one end, which may indicate a read error.

TCR beta CDR3 regions were amplified from RNA transcripts for repertoire sequencing. A first-round RT-PCR used HTBI primers with the Qiagen OneStep RT-PCR kit, followed by a second-round multiplex PCR, size selection and purification. The libraries underwent paired-end sequencing with 100 bp reads on an Illumina HiSeq2000. On the authors' methods: SOAPnuke was used for read processing, and reads with adapters, uncalled bases, a mean Phred below 15, or no exact constant-primer or identifier match were discarded. COPE v1.2.5 was used to merge high-quality paired reads. Each unique nucleotide sequence was defined as a clonotype, and clonotypes were aligned to IMGT TRB V, D and J references with MiTCR v1.1. Only V-J combinations with frequency above 0.0001 were analysed, covering 98% to 99.2% of repertoires. A TCR clonal expansion and chaos score per V-J combination was defined as the ratio of F50 clonal expansion to chaos observed in the TCRdist matrix. Welch's t-statistics and random forest were used to narrow the features down to roughly twelve V-J combinations, which were then fed into a naive Bayes classifier. The Morisita-Horn index was used to measure how similar the thyroid and blood repertoires were. TCRdb redid the processing of the public reads, applying fastp at Q25 and MiXCR, and retained in-frame beta chains. Every distinct CDR3 protein forms one entry, paired with its most common genes and DNA. TCRdb's processing, not the authors', yielded these V and J calls. The sample contains 45,000 to 60,000 distinct CDR3 sequences, about half of them found a single time. Over 4% of the sample comes from the top ten.

The germline V gene supplies CDR1 MNHEY and CDR2 SVGAGI. From cysteine to phenylalanine, the CDR3 is 14 amino acids long. The sequence is cut down to CDR3 DNA, 42 bases in frame from base 1. This clonotype originated in an adult woman with Graves' ophthalmopathy. The specimen was peripheral blood. The sequence is built from TRBV6-5 and TRBJ1-1; TRBD1 is a weak D gene call, 6 bases matching. The CDR3 reads as follows: CASSYDFGDTEACF. The nucleotides are TGTGCCAGCAGTTACGATTTTGGGGACACTGAAGCTTGCTTT.